This T cell receptor beta chain was recorded in a study of blood T cell repertoires in COVID-19. The overall study: COVID-19 samples collected from the United States, Italy and Spain covered acute and convalescent phases.

Deletions cut 8 bases from V and 6 bases from J, with 10 bases between. The length of the CDR3 is 11 residues. Germline CDR1 reads MNHEY; CDR2 reads SVGAGI. The protocol was immunoSEQ multiplex PCR, while the TCRdb copy is restricted to in-frame clones and leaves out a portion. The sample carries 150,000 or so clones, 79% recorded once. Sequenced sample: peripheral blood. The TCR originated in a woman in her sixties or seventies with COVID-19, enrolled during active disease. V gene TRBV6-5 combines with J gene TRBJ1-1; D gene unclear. The CDR3 bases are TGTGCCAGCGGTACCAGTCCTGAAGCTTTCTTT. This gives the protein CASGTSPEAFF.